This entry lists 19 T cell receptor beta chains sequenced from one sample in a study of blood T cell repertoires in COVID-19. Only in-frame clones appear in the TCRdb table, and some are missing; sequencing was by immunoSEQ multiplex PCR. The sample gives more than 95,000 clones, roughly 84% of which show up once; over 1% is in the top ten. Sequencing was carried out using peripheral blood. These receptor sequences come from a woman older than 75 with acute or convalescent COVID-19.

The chain is built from TRBV5-1 and TRBJ2-5, with 10 bases identical to TRBD2. The CDR3 has 16 amino acids. After removal of 1 base from V and 1 base from J, the junction contained 4 bases not matched to a gene. Germline CDR1 reads SGHRS; CDR2 reads YFSETQ. CDR3 in amino acids: CASSLSPSGSQETQYF. The CDR3 bases are TGCGCCAGCAGCTTGTCGCCTAGCGGGAGCCAAGAGACCCAGTACTTC. The entire variable domain, with the rest obtained from reference TRBV5-1 and TRBJ2-5, is as follows: KAGVTQTPRYLIKTRGQQVTLSCSPISGHRSVSWYQQTPGQGLQFLFEYFSETQRNKGNFPGRFSGRQFSNSRSEMNVSTLELGDSALYLCASSLSPSGSQETQYFGPGTRLLVL.

This rearrangement joins TRBV15 to TRBJ1-1; D gene uncertain. CDR1 and CDR2 (germline): LNHNV, YYDKDF (reference sequence). Trimming shortened V by 4 bases and J by 6 bases, and 24 bases separated the two germline ends. There are 17 residues in the CDR3. CDR3 coding DNA: TGTGCCACCAGCACCGGAATAAGGCAGCTGGAGTACCCTGAAGCTTTCTTT. It specifies CATSTGIRQLEYPEAFF.

The chain links TRBV27 to TRBJ1-6, with D perhaps matching TRBD1 (6 bases). Between the trimmed V and J ends, which lost 0 bases and 10 bases, there was a span of 16 bases. The germline V gene has CDR1 MNHEY and CDR2 SMNVEV (reference sequence). CDR3 size: 16 residues. The CDR3 DNA follows: TGTGCCAGCAGTTTATCCTCGACAGGCTCGGGGTCACCCCTCCACTTT. Translated: CASSLSSTGSGSPLHF.

CDR3 DNA: TGCGCCAGCAGCCAAGAGTTGGGGGGGCCCTACGAGCAGTACTTC. As protein: CASSQELGGPYEQYF. The chain links TRBV4-1 to TRBJ2-7; a possible D gene is TRBD2 (7 bases). Trimming took off 0 bases at V and 2 bases at J, with 11 bases between the two ends. Germline V lookup: CDR1 MGHRA, CDR2 YSYEKL. There are 15 residues in the CDR3.

This clone has a single count. The chain combines TRBV6-1 with TRBJ1-5; a possible D gene is TRBD1 (5 bases). V was pared by 2 bases and J by 3 bases, with 14 bases between. This CDR3 contains 16 residues. Germline CDR1 reads MNHNS; CDR2 reads SASEGT. The CDR3 here is CASSELGGSYNQPQHF. DNA for the CDR3: TGTGCCAGCAGTGAACTCGGGGGTTCGTACAATCAGCCCCAGCATTTT.

This sequence joins TRBV2 and TRBJ1-6; a possible D gene is TRBD1 (5 bases). Germline V CDR1 and CDR2: SNHLY, FYNNEI. V gave up 4 bases and J gave up 7 bases, with 8 bases separating them. The CDR3 runs 13 residues. CDR3 protein: CASSVGGNSPLHF. The CDR3 nucleotides read TGTGCCAGCAGTGTGGGGGGGAATTCACCCCTCCACTTT.

This clone was detected once. The V call is TRBV27, the J call TRBJ1-6; D might be TRBD1 (6 bases). V lost 2 bases and J 7 bases, leaving 12 bases between the germline ends. This CDR3 contains 15 residues. Germline CDR1 and CDR2: MNHEY and SMNVEV (reference sequence). The DNA for the CDR3 is TGTGCCAGCAGTTTAAAAGGTCAGGGGAATTCACCCCTCCACTTT. Protein sequence: CASSLKGQGNSPLHF.

V is TRBV6-5 and J is TRBJ1-2; D possibly corresponds to TRBD1 (6 bases). Between the trimmed V and J ends, which lost 6 bases and 4 bases, there was a span of 12 bases. The germline CDR1 and CDR2 sequences are MNHEY and SVGAGI. This CDR3 contains 13 residues. The CDR3 nucleotides are TGTGCCAGCAGGGAGGTAGGGGGCTATGGCTACACCTTC. Translating gives CASREVGGYGYTF.

The DNA of the CDR3 is TGTGCCAGCAGTAAGGGGCAGGGAAACAATCAGCCCCAGCATTTT. Its translation is CASSKGQGNNQPQHF. The rearrangement uses TRBV9 and TRBJ1-5; TRBD1 is a possible D gene (5 bases). The CDR3 totals 15 residues. Trimming shortened V by 5 bases and J by 3 bases, and 15 bases separated the two germline ends. Germline values: CDR1 SGDLS, CDR2 YYNGEE. Combining the CDR3 with reference TRBV9 and TRBJ1-5 gives the whole variable domain DSGVTQTPKHLITATGQRVTLRCSPRSGDLSVYWYQQSLDQGLQFLIQYYNGEERAKGNILERFSAQQFPDLHSELNLSSLELGDSALYFCASSKGQGNNQPQHFGDGTRLSIL.

Details on this clone: A junction end diverges from the germline sequence, so it may reflect a read error. The V gene is TRBV7-7, the J gene TRBJ2-3, with 8 bases fitting TRBD2. The CDR3 sequence is 14 residues long. CDR1 is SSHAT, CDR2 FNYEAQ, per germline (reference sequence). CDR3 DNA: TGTGCTAGCAGCCCTAGCGGGAGCACAGATACGCAGTATTTT. This gives the protein CASSPSGSTDTQYF.

The chain recombines TRBV7-3 with TRBJ2-3; a weak D match, TRBD1 (6 bases). Germline CDR1 and CDR2: SGHTA and FQGTGA. The CDR3 is made up of 14 amino acids. V lost 3 bases, J lost 1 base, and 8 bases lay in between. This chain's CDR3 is CASSLGAGTDTQYF. The CDR3 DNA reads as TGTGCCAGCAGCTTGGGGGCAGGCACAGATACGCAGTATTTT.

The genes are TRBV4-1 and TRBJ2-1, with D possibly matching TRBD1 (6 bases). The CDR3 length is 16 residues. Trimming stripped 4 bases from V and 0 bases from J, with 13 bases between. The germline V gene encodes CDR1 MGHRA and CDR2 YSYEKL. The CDR3 here is CASSPAGAGSYNEQFF. The CDR3 DNA reads TGCGCCAGCAGCCCGGCAGGGGCAGGCTCCTACAATGAGCAGTTCTTC.

The chain uses TRBV6-6 and TRBJ1-1, with 7 bases that match TRBD1. J lost 1 base, V lost 5 bases, and 7 bases had no gene match. This CDR3 region has 15 residues. Looked up from germline, CDR1 is MNHNY and CDR2 is SVGAGI (reference sequence). DNA for the CDR3: TGTGCCAGCAGTCTGGAAAGGACAGGGAACACTGAAGCTTTCTTT. Translating gives CASSLERTGNTEAFF.

The chain recombines TRBV20-1 with TRBJ1-1; D is perhaps TRBD1 (5 bases). The CDR3 totals 10 residues. V lost 1 base and J lost 10, with 7 bases in between. Germline loops: CDR1 DFQATT, CDR2 SNEGSKA (reference sequence). Here the CDR3 DNA reads TGCAGTGCTAGAGTCGGGGGAGCTTTCTTT. Translation: CSARVGGAFF.

This chain connects TRBV28 to TRBJ1-2, with a weak D call TRBD1 (5 bases). Deletions cut 2 bases from V and 4 bases from J, with 11 bases between. Germline lookup yields CDR1 MDHEN and CDR2 SYDVKM. CDR3 length: 14 residues. The CDR3 is CASSLGAGSYGYTF. DNA of the CDR3: TGTGCCAGCAGTTTAGGGGCAGGTAGCTATGGCTACACCTTC.

This clone was recorded only once. The rearrangement uses TRBV2 and TRBJ1-1; TRBD1 might be the D (5 bases). CDR3 length equals 16 residues. CDR1 is SNHLY and CDR2 is FYNNEI in the germline V gene. Trimming shortened V by 3 bases and J by 4 bases, and 18 bases separated the two germline ends. CDR3 region: CASSDPGADSGTEAFF. The CDR3 DNA sequence: TGTGCCAGCAGTGATCCTGGGGCCGACTCGGGCACTGAAGCTTTCTTT.

This CDR3 reads CASSVAPDTQYF. DNA of the CDR3: TGTGCCAGCAGTGTAGCCCCAGATACGCAGTATTTT. The chain links TRBV25-1 to TRBJ2-3; D remains ambiguous. Germline V gives CDR1 MGHDK, CDR2 SYGVNS. The CDR3 is 12 amino acids. Trimming removed 4 bases at V and 4 bases at J, with 6 bases between.

This rearrangement joins TRBV5-1 to TRBJ1-1; D is uncertain. V dropped 3 bases and J dropped 0 bases, with 12 bases sitting between them. This CDR3 comprises 15 residues. The germline gives CDR1 SGHRS, CDR2 YFSETQ. The CDR3 here is CASSSARNMNTEAFF. The DNA of the CDR3 is TGCGCCAGCAGCTCCGCGAGGAACATGAACACTGAAGCTTTCTTT.

The chain combines TRBV5-4 with TRBJ1-4, with a tentative D call TRBD1 (6 bases). V lost 3 bases to trimming and J lost 5 bases, with 11 bases between them. This CDR3 has 14 residues. Per germline, CDR1 SGHNT and CDR2 YYREEE (reference sequence). The CDR3 here is CASSSGQRNEKLFF. The CDR3 DNA reads TGTGCCAGCAGCTCCGGACAGAGGAATGAAAAACTGTTTTTT.